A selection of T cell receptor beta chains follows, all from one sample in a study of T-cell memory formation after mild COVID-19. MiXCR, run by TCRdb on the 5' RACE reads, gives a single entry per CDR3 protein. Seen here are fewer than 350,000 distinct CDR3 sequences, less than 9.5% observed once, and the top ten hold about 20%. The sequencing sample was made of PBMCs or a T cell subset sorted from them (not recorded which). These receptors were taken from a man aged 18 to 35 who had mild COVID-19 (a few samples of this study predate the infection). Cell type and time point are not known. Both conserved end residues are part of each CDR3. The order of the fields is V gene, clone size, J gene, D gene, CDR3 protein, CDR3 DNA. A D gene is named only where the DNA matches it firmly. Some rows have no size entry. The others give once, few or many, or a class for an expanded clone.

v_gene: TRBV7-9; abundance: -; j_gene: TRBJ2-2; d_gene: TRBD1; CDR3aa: CARGAGGIPEELFF; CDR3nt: TGTGCCCGCGGGGCAGGGGGCATCCCCGAGGAGCTGTTTTTT
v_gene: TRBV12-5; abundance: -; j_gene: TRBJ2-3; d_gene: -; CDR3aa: CASGLGSGLPMYF; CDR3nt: TGTGCTAGTGGTTTGGGATCGGGCCTCCCGATGTATTTT
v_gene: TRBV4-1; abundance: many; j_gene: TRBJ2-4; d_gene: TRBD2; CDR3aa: CASSQTRATSVPIAKNIQYF; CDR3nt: TGCGCCAGCAGCCAAACCAGGGCTACTAGCGTTCCAATAGCCAAAAACATTCAGTACTTC
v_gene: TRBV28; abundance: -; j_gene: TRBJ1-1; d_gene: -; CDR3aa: CASSHQGTAGVRAFF; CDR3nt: TGTGCCAGCAGCCATCAAGGGACGGCAGGTGTGAGGGCTTTCTTT
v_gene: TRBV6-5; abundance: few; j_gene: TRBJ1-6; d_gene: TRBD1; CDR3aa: CASSWTGTGSPLHF; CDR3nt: TGTGCCAGCAGTTGGACAGGGACAGGGTCACCCCTCCACTTT
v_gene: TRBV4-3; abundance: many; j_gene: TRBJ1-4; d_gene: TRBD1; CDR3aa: CASSRTGTGDEKLFF; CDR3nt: TGCGCCAGCAGCCGAACCGGGACAGGGGATGAAAAACTGTTTTTT
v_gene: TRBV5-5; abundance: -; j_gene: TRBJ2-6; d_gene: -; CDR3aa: CASSLEDSGANVLTF; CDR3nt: TGTGCCAGCAGCTTGGAGGACTCTGGGGCCAACGTCCTGACTTTC
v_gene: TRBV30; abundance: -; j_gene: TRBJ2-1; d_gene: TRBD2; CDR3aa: CAWVAGGPYNEQFF; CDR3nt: TGTGCCTGGGTTGCGGGGGGCCCGTACAATGAGCAGTTCTTC
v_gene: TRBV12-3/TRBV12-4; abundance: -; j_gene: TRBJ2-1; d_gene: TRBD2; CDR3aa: CASSPGGSRDEQFF; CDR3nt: TGTGCCAGCAGCCCTGGCGGGAGTCGCGATGAGCAGTTCTTC
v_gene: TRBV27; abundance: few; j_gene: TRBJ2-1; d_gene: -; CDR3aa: CASSLKGQGNEQFF; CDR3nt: TGTGCCAGCAGTTTAAAGGGGCAGGGCAATGAGCAGTTCTTC
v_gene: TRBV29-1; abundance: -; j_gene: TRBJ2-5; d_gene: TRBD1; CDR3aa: CSVEGQGVETQYF; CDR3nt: TGCAGCGTTGAGGGACAGGGGGTGGAGACCCAGTACTTC
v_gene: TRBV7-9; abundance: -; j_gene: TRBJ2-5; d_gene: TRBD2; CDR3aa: CASSSGTSGGSQETQYF; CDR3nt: TGTGCCAGCAGCTCCGGGACTAGCGGGGGATCACAAGAGACCCAGTACTTC
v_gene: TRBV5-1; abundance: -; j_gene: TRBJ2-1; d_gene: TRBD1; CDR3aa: CASSSGQGFYNEQFF; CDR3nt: TGCGCCAGCAGCTCGGGACAGGGGTTCTACAATGAGCAGTTCTTC
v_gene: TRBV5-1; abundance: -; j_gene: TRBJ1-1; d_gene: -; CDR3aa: CAKEAKTEAFF; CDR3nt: TGCGCTAAGGAGGCCAAAACGGAAGCTTTCTTT
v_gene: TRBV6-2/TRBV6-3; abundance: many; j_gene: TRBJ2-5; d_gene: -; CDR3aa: CASTPGVETQYF; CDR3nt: TGTGCCAGCACGCCTGGGGTAGAGACCCAGTACTTC
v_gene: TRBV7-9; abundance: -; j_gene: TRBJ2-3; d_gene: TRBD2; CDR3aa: CASSFLSGGAGDTQYF; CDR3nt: TGTGCCAGCAGCTTTCTGAGCGGGGGGGCCGGAGATACGCAGTATTTT
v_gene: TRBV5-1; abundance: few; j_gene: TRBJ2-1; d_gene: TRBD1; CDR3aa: CASNLGQAYNEQFF; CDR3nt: TGCGCCAGCAACCTAGGACAGGCCTACAATGAGCAGTTCTTC
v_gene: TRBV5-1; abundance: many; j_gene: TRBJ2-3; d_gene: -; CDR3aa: CASSLRGGGDTQYF; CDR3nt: TGCGCCAGCAGCCTCAGGGGCGGCGGAGATACGCAGTATTTT
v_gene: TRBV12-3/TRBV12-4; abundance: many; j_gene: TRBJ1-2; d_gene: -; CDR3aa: CASSVEGLGYTF; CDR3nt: TGTGCCAGCAGTGTGGAGGGTCTTGGCTACACCTTC
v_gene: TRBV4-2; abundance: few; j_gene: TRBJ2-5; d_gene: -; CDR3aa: CASSQEPTPKETQYF; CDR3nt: TGTGCCAGCAGCCAAGAGCCCACCCCTAAAGAGACCCAGTACTTC
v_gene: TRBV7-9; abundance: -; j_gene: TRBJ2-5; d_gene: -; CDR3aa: CASSSKRSREETQYF; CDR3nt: TGTGCCAGCAGCTCCAAGAGGTCTAGGGAAGAGACCCAGTACTTC
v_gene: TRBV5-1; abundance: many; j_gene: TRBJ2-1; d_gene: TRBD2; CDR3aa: CASSLGGGAYNEQFF; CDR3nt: TGCGCCAGCAGCTTGGGCGGGGGGGCCTACAATGAGCAGTTCTTC
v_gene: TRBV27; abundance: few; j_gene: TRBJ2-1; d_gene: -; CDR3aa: CASNRRSRNNEQFF; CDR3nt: TGTGCCAGCAACCGCCGTTCCCGAAACAATGAGCAGTTCTTC
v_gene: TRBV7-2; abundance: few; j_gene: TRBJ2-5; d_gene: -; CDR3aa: CASSTSGTSGGTQYF; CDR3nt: TGTGCCAGCAGCACCTCCGGGACATCTGGGGGGACCCAGTACTTC
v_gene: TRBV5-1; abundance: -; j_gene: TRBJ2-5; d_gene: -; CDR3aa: CASSLEQGERYF; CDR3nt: TGCGCCAGCAGCCTGGAACAGGGTGAAAGGTACTTC
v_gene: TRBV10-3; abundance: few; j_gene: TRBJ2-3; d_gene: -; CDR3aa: CAISFGTRYGLDTQYF; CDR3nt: TGTGCCATTTCATTCGGGACCAGGTATGGCCTGGATACGCAGTATTTT
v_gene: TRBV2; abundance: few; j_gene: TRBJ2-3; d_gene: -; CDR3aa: CASSESLGVGTDTQYF; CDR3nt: TGTGCCAGCAGTGAATCTTTGGGGGTAGGCACAGATACGCAGTATTTT
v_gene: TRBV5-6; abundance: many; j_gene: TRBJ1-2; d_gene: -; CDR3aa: CASSLGDGNGYTF; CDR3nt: TGTGCCAGCAGCTTGGGAGACGGAAACGGCTACACCTTC
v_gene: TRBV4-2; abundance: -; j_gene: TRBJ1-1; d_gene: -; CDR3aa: CASSPPGRVTNTEAFF; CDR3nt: TGTGCCAGCAGCCCTCCGGGCCGCGTTACGAACACTGAAGCTTTCTTT
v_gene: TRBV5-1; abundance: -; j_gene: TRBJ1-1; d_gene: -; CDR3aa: CASSLGTLGLGGTEAFF; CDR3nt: TGCGCCAGCAGCTTGGGGACATTGGGACTCGGGGGCACTGAAGCTTTCTTT
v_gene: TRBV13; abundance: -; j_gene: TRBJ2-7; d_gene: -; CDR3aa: CASSSRGRSYEQYF; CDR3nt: TGTGCCAGCAGCTCCCGAGGACGGTCCTACGAGCAGTACTTC
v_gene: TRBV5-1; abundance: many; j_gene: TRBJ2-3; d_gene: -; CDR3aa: CASSYRRRTPSTDTQYF; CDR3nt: TGCGCCAGCAGCTACAGGCGGCGGACGCCTAGCACAGATACGCAGTATTTT
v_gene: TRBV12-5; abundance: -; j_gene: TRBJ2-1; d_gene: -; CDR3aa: CASGDGLSYNEQFF; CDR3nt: TGTGCTAGTGGTGACGGGCTCTCCTACAATGAGCAGTTCTTC
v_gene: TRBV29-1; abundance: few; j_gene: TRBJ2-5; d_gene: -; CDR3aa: CSVETRAGETQYF; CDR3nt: TGCAGCGTTGAGACCAGGGCGGGAGAGACCCAGTACTTC
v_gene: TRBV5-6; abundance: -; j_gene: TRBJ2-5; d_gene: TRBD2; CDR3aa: CASTGGPRETQYF; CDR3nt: TGTGCCAGCACGGGGGGGCCAAGAGAGACCCAGTACTTC
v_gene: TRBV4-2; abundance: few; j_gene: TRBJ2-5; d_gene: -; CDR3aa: CASSQEFNQETQYF; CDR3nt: TGTGCCAGCAGCCAAGAGTTCAACCAAGAGACCCAGTACTTC
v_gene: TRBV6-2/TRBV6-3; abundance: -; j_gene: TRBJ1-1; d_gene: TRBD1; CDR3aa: CASRPGGGTEAFF; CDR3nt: TGTGCCAGCAGACCAGGGGGTGGCACTGAAGCTTTCTTT
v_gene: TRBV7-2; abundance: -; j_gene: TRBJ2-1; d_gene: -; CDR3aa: CASSFIESSYNEQFF; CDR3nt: TGTGCCAGCAGCTTTATCGAGAGCTCCTACAATGAGCAGTTCTTC
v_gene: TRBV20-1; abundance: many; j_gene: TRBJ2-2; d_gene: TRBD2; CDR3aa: CSAARGALGTGELFF; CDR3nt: TGCAGTGCTGCGCGGGGGGCCCTTGGTACCGGGGAGCTGTTTTTT
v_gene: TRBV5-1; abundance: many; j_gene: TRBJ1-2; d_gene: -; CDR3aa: CASSRGDRDRAGGYTF; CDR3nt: TGCGCCAGCAGCCGGGGAGACCGCGACAGAGCCGGTGGCTACACCTTC
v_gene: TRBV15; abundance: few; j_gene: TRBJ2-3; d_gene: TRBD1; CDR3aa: CATTPDRGSDTQYF; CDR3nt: TGTGCCACCACCCCGGACAGGGGGAGCGATACGCAGTATTTT